This is a list of T cell receptor beta chains from one sample in a study of PD-L1 blockade in urothelial cancer. Only in-frame clones appear in the TCRdb table, and some are missing; sequencing was by immunoSEQ multiplex PCR. The sample shows around 26,000 clones, approximately 86% of them seen only once. The source was PBMCs, collected around atezolizumab (anti-PD-L1) treatment. The source of these receptors is a man aged 60-69 years with urothelial cancer. Each CDR3 is given with its conserved first and last residue. Fields, in order: CDR3 DNA, CDR3 protein, D gene, V gene, J gene, clone size. D genes are given only for firm matches. Clone size is not always given. Where it is, it says once, few, many or a class for expanded clones.

cdr3_nt: TGTGCCAGCAGCGTGAGCCCGACACCGACCTACGAGCAGTACTTC
cdr3_aa: CASSVSPTPTYEQYF
d_call: .
v_call: TRBV9
j_call: TRBJ2-7
clone_size: .

cdr3_nt: TGTGCCAGTAGTATAGACACAGTCATCTCCTACGAGCAGTACTTC
cdr3_aa: CASSIDTVISYEQYF
d_call: .
v_call: TRBV19
j_call: TRBJ2-7
clone_size: .

cdr3_nt: TGTGCCAGCAGTTTCACAGGGAAGGCGGCCAAAAACATTCAGTACTTC
cdr3_aa: CASSFTGKAAKNIQYF
d_call: .
v_call: TRBV28
j_call: TRBJ2-4
clone_size: .

cdr3_nt: TGTGCCAGCAGTTACGACAGGGCGGGGGGCGGCTACACCTTC
cdr3_aa: CASSYDRAGGGYTF
d_call: TRBD1
v_call: TRBV27
j_call: TRBJ1-2
clone_size: .

cdr3_nt: TGCGCCAGCACCCCGCAGGCGAGCTCCTACAATGAGCAGTTCTTC
cdr3_aa: CASTPQASSYNEQFF
d_call: .
v_call: TRBV5-1
j_call: TRBJ2-1
clone_size: .

cdr3_nt: TGTGCGGGGGGCTCCTACGAGCAGTACTTC
cdr3_aa: CAGGSYEQYF
d_call: .
v_call: TRBV30
j_call: TRBJ2-7
clone_size: .

cdr3_nt: TGTGCCAGCTCACCCCTGGGACAGGGAAGGAACGAGCAGTACTTC
cdr3_aa: CASSPLGQGRNEQYF
d_call: TRBD1
v_call: TRBV18
j_call: TRBJ2-7
clone_size: .

cdr3_nt: TGCGCCAGCAGCCAATTGCCGGGAGGGCCCCGTGAGCAGTTCTTC
cdr3_aa: CASSQLPGGPREQFF
d_call: TRBD2
v_call: TRBV4-1
j_call: TRBJ2-1
clone_size: .

cdr3_nt: TGTGCCAGCAGCTTAATCGTCGGGGACGAGCAGTACTTC
cdr3_aa: CASSLIVGDEQYF
d_call: .
v_call: TRBV7-2
j_call: TRBJ2-7
clone_size: .

cdr3_nt: TGTGCCAGCAGCCAAGCTATGTATGGCTACACCTTC
cdr3_aa: CASSQAMYGYTF
d_call: .
v_call: TRBV14
j_call: TRBJ1-2
clone_size: .

cdr3_nt: TGTGCCAGCAGTTTTAAACAGGGGAGGTATGGCTACACCTTC
cdr3_aa: CASSFKQGRYGYTF
d_call: TRBD1
v_call: TRBV6-5
j_call: TRBJ1-2
clone_size: .

cdr3_nt: TGTGCTAGCAGCCCTGGGACATTTGAAAAACTGTTTTTT
cdr3_aa: CASSPGTFEKLFF
d_call: .
v_call: TRBV7-7
j_call: TRBJ1-4
clone_size: .

cdr3_nt: TGCGCCAGCAGCTTGGCCTCCGGGAACACTGAAGCTTTCTTT
cdr3_aa: CASSLASGNTEAFF
d_call: .
v_call: TRBV5-1
j_call: TRBJ1-1
clone_size: .

cdr3_nt: TGTGCCAGCAGTCCACAGGGTCAGGCTCTCTCCTACGAGCAGTACTTC
cdr3_aa: CASSPQGQALSYEQYF
d_call: .
v_call: TRBV27
j_call: TRBJ2-7
clone_size: .

cdr3_nt: TGTGCCACCAGCAGAGGTCAGACACGTGAAAAACTGTTTTTT
cdr3_aa: CATSRGQTREKLFF
d_call: .
v_call: TRBV15
j_call: TRBJ1-4
clone_size: .

cdr3_nt: TGTGCCTGGGACAGGGAGGATCAGCCCCAGCATTTT
cdr3_aa: CAWDREDQPQHF
d_call: TRBD1
v_call: TRBV30
j_call: TRBJ1-5
clone_size: .

cdr3_nt: TGCGCCAGCAGCAGCCCTAGTGGGGGCGGCTCCTACAATGAGCAGTTCTTC
cdr3_aa: CASSSPSGGGSYNEQFF
d_call: .
v_call: TRBV4-1
j_call: TRBJ2-1
clone_size: .

cdr3_nt: TGCAGCGTGGATGGACAGGGGGCGCAAAGGAACACTGAAGCTTTCTTT
cdr3_aa: CSVDGQGAQRNTEAFF
d_call: TRBD1
v_call: TRBV29-1
j_call: TRBJ1-1
clone_size: .

cdr3_nt: TGTGCCAGCAGCCCGTATCACGGGCAGCCCCAGCATTTT
cdr3_aa: CASSPYHGQPQHF
d_call: .
v_call: TRBV6-1
j_call: TRBJ1-5
clone_size: few

cdr3_nt: TGTGCCAGCAGTTTAAGGGGGGGTGACCCTAACTATGGCTACACCTTC
cdr3_aa: CASSLRGGDPNYGYTF
d_call: .
v_call: TRBV28
j_call: TRBJ1-2
clone_size: .

cdr3_nt: TGTGCCAGCAGCCAGGGGACAGTTCGGGTCACCGGGGAGCTGTTTTTT
cdr3_aa: CASSQGTVRVTGELFF
d_call: TRBD1
v_call: TRBV5-4
j_call: TRBJ2-2
clone_size: medium-sized

cdr3_nt: TGCGCCAGCAGCCACAGGGTGGGGGAGACCCAGTACTTC
cdr3_aa: CASSHRVGETQYF
d_call: .
v_call: TRBV4-1
j_call: TRBJ2-5
clone_size: .

cdr3_nt: TGCGCCAGCAGTTCCACCGAGTTCAAGTCTACGCAGTTCTTC
cdr3_aa: CASSSTEFKSTQFF
d_call: .
v_call: TRBV5-1
j_call: TRBJ2-1
clone_size: .

cdr3_nt: TGTGCCTGGAGTGTTGCGGGGTATCAGCCCCAGCATTTT
cdr3_aa: CAWSVAGYQPQHF
d_call: .
v_call: TRBV30
j_call: TRBJ1-5
clone_size: .

cdr3_nt: TGTGCCATCAGTGAAGGTGGGCTCGGGGTTGAAAAACTGTTTTTT
cdr3_aa: CAISEGGLGVEKLFF
d_call: .
v_call: TRBV10-3
j_call: TRBJ1-4
clone_size: .

cdr3_nt: TGTGCCAGTAAACTCCAGGGCCTCTCTGGAAACACCATATATTTT
cdr3_aa: CASKLQGLSGNTIYF
d_call: .
v_call: TRBV19
j_call: TRBJ1-3
clone_size: .

cdr3_nt: TGTGCCAGCAGCCAAGCGAACAGGGAGAACACTGAAGCTTTCTTT
cdr3_aa: CASSQANRENTEAFF
d_call: .
v_call: TRBV4-2
j_call: TRBJ1-1
clone_size: few

cdr3_nt: TGTGCCAGCAGCTTAGCGTCCCGGAGCTACGAGCAGTACTTC
cdr3_aa: CASSLASRSYEQYF
d_call: .
v_call: TRBV7-8
j_call: TRBJ2-7
clone_size: .

cdr3_nt: TGTGCCAGCAGCCCCGGTTCAGGGGGCGCTTATTATGGCTACACCTTC
cdr3_aa: CASSPGSGGAYYGYTF
d_call: TRBD1
v_call: TRBV9
j_call: TRBJ1-2
clone_size: .

cdr3_nt: TGTGCCAGTAGTTGGGGGGGCACTGAAGCTTTCTTT
cdr3_aa: CASSWGGTEAFF
d_call: .
v_call: TRBV19
j_call: TRBJ1-1
clone_size: .

cdr3_nt: TGTGCCAGCAGGACCGGGACAGGGTATCAGCCCCAGCATTTT
cdr3_aa: CASRTGTGYQPQHF
d_call: TRBD1
v_call: TRBV6-6
j_call: TRBJ1-5
clone_size: .

cdr3_nt: TGTGCCAGCAGCCAGCTTCCAGACAGGGTGAACACTGAAGCTTTCTTT
cdr3_aa: CASSQLPDRVNTEAFF
d_call: TRBD1
v_call: TRBV14
j_call: TRBJ1-1
clone_size: .

cdr3_nt: TGTGCCAGCTCGGGACTAGCGGGAGACGGGGGGTTCTTC
cdr3_aa: CASSGLAGDGGFF
d_call: TRBD2
v_call: TRBV6-5
j_call: TRBJ2-1
clone_size: .

cdr3_nt: TGTGCCTGGAGTGTACCCTCCCGCGGGGGATCACCCCTCCACTTT
cdr3_aa: CAWSVPSRGGSPLHF
d_call: .
v_call: TRBV30
j_call: TRBJ1-6
clone_size: .

cdr3_nt: TGTGCCAGCAGCTTACCAGGGACAGGGAACACCGGGGAGCTGTTTTTT
cdr3_aa: CASSLPGTGNTGELFF
d_call: TRBD1
v_call: TRBV5-4
j_call: TRBJ2-2
clone_size: once

cdr3_nt: TGTGCCAGCAGCCTTGGAGGGGTCACTGAAGCTTTCTTT
cdr3_aa: CASSLGGVTEAFF
d_call: .
v_call: TRBV11-3
j_call: TRBJ1-1
clone_size: .

cdr3_nt: TGTGCCAGTAGTAACGCAGGATCGATCTATGGCTACACCTTC
cdr3_aa: CASSNAGSIYGYTF
d_call: .
v_call: TRBV19
j_call: TRBJ1-2
clone_size: .

cdr3_nt: TGTGCCAGCAGCCACCCCACAGGGTCTAGCACAGATACGCAGTATTTT
cdr3_aa: CASSHPTGSSTDTQYF
d_call: .
v_call: TRBV14
j_call: TRBJ2-3
clone_size: .

cdr3_nt: TGTGCCAGTAGGGAACCGGGAATCCCTCACAATGAGCAGTTCTTC
cdr3_aa: CASREPGIPHNEQFF
d_call: .
v_call: TRBV19
j_call: TRBJ2-1
clone_size: .

cdr3_nt: TGTGCCAGCAGTGTGTTAGAGAACACCGGGGAGCTGTTTTTT
cdr3_aa: CASSVLENTGELFF
d_call: .
v_call: TRBV2
j_call: TRBJ2-2
clone_size: .